The T cell receptor beta chain under discussion was sequenced for a study of T cell changes during pregnancy in multiple sclerosis. The CDR3 extends over 13 amino acids. Germline V CDR1 and CDR2: SNHLY, FYNNEI. The V end lost 1 base, the J end lost 3 bases, and 7 bases lay between the germline ends. Some clones are missing from TCRdb's copy, which holds only in-frame ones; the method was immunoSEQ multiplex PCR. This table holds under 30,000 clones, roughly nine tenths found once. The gene calls are TRBV2 and TRBJ2-7; D not certain. The receptor was isolated from a female donor with multiple sclerosis, enrolled in a pregnancy study. The sequencing used CD8+ T cells from peripheral blood mononuclear cells, collected in the second trimester of pregnancy. Here the CDR3 DNA reads TGTGCCAGCAGTGAAGGAGTTCACTACGAGCAGTACTTC. Its protein is CASSEGVHYEQYF. The complete variable domain, with remaining parts taken from reference TRBV2 and TRBJ2-7, reads EPEVTQTPSHQVTQMGQEVILRCVPISNHLYFYWYRQILGQKVEFLVSFYNNEISEKSEIFDDQFSVERPDGSNFTLKIRSTKLEDSAMYFCASSEGVHYEQYFGPGTRLTVT.